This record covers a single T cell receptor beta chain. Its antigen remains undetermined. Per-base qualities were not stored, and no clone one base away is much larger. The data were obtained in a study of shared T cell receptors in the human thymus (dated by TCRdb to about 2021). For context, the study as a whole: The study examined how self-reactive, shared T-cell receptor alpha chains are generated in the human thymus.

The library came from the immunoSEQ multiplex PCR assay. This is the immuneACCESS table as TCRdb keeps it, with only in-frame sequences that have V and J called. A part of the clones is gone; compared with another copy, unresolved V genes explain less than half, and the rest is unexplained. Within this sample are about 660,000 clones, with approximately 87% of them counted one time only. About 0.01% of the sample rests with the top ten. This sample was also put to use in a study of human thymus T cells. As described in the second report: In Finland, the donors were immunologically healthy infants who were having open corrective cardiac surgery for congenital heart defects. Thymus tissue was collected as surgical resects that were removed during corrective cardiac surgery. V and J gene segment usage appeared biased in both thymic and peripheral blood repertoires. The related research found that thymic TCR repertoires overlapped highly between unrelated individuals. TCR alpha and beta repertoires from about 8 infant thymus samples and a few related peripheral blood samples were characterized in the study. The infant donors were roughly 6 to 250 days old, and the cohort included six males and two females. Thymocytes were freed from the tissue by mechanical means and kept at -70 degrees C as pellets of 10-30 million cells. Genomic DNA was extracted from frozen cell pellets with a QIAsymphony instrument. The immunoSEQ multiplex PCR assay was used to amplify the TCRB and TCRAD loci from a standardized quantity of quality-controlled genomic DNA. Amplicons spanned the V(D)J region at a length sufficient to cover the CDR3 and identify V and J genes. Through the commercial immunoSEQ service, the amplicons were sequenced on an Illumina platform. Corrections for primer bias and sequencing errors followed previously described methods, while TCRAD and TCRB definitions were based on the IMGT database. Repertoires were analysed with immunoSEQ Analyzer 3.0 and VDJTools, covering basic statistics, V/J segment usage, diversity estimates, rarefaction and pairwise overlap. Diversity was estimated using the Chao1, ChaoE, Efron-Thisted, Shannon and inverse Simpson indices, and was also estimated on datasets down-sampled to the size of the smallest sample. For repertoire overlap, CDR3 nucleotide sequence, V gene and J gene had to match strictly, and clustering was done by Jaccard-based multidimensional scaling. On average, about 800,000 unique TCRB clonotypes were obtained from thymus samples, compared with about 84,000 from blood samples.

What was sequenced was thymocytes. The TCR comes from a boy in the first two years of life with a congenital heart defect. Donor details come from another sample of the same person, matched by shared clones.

CDR3 reads: CASSPMDSDEQYF. In nucleotide form, the sequence is TGTGCCAGCAGCCCCATGGACAGCGACGAGCAGTACTTC. The chain uses TRBV5-4 and TRBJ2-7; TRBD1 is a possible D gene, resting on 6 matching bases. V drops 4 bases and J drops 5 bases, leaving 13 bases in between. From the cysteine through the phenylalanine, the CDR3 covers 13 amino acids. Left in the record is the CDR3 DNA by itself, 39 bases read in frame from the first base. CDR1 and CDR2 were assigned from the germline V gene (reference sequence) as SGHNT and YYREEE.